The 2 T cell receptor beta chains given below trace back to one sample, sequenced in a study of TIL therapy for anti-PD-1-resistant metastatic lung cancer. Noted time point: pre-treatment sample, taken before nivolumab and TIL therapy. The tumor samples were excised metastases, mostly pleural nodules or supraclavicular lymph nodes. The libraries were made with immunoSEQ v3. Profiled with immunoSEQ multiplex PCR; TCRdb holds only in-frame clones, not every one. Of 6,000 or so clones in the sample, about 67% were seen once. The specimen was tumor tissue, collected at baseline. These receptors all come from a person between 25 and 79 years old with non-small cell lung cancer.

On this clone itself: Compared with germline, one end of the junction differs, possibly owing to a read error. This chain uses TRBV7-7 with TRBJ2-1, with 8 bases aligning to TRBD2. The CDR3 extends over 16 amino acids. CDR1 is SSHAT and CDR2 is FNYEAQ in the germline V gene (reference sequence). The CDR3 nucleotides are TGTGCTAGCAGCTCGACCGCGGGGGGCTCCTACAATGAGCAGTTCTTC. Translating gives CASSSTAGGSYNEQFF.

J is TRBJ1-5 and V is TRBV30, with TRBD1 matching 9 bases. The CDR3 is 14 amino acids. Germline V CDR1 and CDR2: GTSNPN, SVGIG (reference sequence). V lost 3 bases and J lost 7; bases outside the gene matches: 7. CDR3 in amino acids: CAWRTGGGGQPQHF. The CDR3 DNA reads TGTGCCTGGAGAACAGGGGGCGGGGGACAGCCCCAGCATTTT.